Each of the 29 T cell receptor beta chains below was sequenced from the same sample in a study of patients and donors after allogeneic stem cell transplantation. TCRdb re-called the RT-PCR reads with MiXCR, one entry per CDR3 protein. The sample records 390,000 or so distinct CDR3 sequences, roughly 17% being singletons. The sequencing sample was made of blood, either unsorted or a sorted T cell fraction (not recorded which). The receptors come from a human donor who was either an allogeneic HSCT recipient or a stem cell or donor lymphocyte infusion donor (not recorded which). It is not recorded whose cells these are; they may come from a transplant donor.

CDR3 region: CAASDGYEKLFF. DNA of the CDR3: TGTGCCGCGTCTGACGGATACGAAAAACTGTTTTTT. The chain carries TRBV10-3 and TRBJ1-4; D not certain. The CDR3 has 12 amino acids. The V and J ends lost 11 bases and 8 bases respectively, with 15 bases between them. The germline V gene encodes CDR1 ENHRY and CDR2 SYGVKD.

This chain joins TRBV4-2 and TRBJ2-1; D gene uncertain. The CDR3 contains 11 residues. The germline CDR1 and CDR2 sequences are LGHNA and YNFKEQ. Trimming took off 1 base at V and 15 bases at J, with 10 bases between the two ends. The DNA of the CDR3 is TGTGCCAGCAGCCAAGGTTCTAAACGGTTCTTC. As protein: CASSQGSKRFF.

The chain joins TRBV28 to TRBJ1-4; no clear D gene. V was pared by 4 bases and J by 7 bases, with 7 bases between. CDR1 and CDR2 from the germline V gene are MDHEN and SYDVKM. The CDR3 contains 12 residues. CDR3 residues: CASSSPFEKLFF. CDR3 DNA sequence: TGTGCCAGCAGTTCCCCGTTTGAAAAACTGTTTTTT.

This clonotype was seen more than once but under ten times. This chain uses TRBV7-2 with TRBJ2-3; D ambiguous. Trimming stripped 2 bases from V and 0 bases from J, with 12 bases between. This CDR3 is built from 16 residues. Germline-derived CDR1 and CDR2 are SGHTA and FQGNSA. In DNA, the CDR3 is TGTGCCAGCAGCTTAAACTCAGGCACTAGCACAGATACGCAGTATTTT. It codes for CASSLNSGTSTDTQYF.

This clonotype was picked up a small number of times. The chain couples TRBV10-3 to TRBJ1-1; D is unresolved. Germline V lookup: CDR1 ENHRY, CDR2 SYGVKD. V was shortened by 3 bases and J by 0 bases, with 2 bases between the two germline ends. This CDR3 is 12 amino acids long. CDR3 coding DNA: TGTGCCATCAGTGATTTGAACACTGAAGCTTTCTTT. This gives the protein CAISDLNTEAFF.

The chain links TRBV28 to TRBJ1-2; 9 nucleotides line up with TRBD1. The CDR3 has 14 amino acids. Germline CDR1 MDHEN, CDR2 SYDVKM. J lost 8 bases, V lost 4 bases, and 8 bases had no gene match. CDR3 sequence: CASSSADRGGGYTF. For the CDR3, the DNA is TGTGCCAGCAGTTCTGCGGACAGGGGTGGAGGCTACACCTTC.

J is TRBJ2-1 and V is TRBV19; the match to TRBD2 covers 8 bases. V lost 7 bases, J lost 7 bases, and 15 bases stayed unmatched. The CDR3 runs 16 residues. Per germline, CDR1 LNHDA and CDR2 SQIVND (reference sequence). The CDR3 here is CASTRVVGRVGNEQFF. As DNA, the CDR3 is TGTGCCAGTACCCGGGTAGTCGGGAGGGTAGGGAATGAGCAGTTCTTC.

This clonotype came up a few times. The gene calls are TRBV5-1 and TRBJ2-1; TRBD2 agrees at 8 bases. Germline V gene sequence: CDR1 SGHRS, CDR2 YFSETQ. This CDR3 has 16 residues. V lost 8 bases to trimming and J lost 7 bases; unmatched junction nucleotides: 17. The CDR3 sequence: CASFGFPGLGRNEQFF. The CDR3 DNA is TGCGCCAGTTTTGGATTTCCGGGACTAGGTAGGAATGAGCAGTTCTTC.

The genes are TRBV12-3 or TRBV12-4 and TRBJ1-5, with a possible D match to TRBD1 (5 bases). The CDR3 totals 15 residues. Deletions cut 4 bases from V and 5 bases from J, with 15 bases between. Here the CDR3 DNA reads TGTGCCAGCAGTTCAGGGATCTCCTATTATCAGCCCCAGCATTTT. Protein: CASSSGISYYQPQHF.

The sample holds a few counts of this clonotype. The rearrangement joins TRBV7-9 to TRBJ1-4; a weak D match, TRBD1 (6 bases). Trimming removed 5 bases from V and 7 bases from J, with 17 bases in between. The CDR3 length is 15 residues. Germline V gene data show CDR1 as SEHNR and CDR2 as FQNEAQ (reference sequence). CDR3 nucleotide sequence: TGTGCCAGCAGCCCAGAGGGGGTTTTGGCTGAAAAACTGTTTTTT. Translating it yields CASSPEGVLAEKLFF.

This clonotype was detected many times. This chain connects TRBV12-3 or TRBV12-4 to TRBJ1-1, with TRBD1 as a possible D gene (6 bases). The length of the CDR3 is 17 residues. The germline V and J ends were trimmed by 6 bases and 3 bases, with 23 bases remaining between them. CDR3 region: CASSSTGREVFYTEAFF. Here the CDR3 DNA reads TGTGCCAGCAGCTCAACAGGGAGGGAAGTATTTTACACTGAAGCTTTCTTT.

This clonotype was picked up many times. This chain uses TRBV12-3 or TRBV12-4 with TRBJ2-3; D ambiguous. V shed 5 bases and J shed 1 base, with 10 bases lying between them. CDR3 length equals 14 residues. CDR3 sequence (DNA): TGTGCCAGCAGTCGGACGTCCGGCACAGATACGCAGTATTTT. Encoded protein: CASSRTSGTDTQYF.

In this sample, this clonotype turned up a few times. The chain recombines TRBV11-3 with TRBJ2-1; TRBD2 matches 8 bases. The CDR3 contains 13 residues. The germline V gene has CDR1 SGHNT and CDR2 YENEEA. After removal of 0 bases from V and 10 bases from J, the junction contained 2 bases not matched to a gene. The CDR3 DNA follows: TGTGCCAGCAGCTTAGACGTAGCGGGAGAGCAGTTCTTC. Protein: CASSLDVAGEQFF.

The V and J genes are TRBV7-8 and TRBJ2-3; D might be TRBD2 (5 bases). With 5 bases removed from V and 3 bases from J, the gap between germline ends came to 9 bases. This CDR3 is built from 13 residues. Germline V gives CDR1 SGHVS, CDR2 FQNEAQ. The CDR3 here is CASSKGLTDTQYF. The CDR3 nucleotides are TGTGCCAGCAGCAAAGGACTGACAGATACGCAGTATTTT.

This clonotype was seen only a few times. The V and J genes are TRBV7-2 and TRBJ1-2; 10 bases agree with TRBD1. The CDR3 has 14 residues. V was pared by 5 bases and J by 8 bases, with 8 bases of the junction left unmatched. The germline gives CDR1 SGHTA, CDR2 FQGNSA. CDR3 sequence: CASSLRGQGEGYTF. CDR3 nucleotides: TGTGCCAGCAGCCTCCGAGGACAGGGGGAAGGCTACACCTTC.

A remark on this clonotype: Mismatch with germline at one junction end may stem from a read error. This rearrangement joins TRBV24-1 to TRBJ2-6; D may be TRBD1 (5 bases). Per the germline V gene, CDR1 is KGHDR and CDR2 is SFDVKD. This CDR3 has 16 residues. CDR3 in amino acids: CATSDPPRAGADVLTF. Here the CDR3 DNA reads TGTGCCACCAGTGATCCACCACGGGCTGGGGCCGACGTCCTGACTTTC.

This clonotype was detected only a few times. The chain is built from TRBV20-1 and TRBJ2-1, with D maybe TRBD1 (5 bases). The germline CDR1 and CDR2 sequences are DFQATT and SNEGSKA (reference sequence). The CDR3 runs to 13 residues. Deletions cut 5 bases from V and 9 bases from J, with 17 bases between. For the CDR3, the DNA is TGCAGTGCTCTGTCGCTTCAGGGAAGTGAGCAGTTCTTC. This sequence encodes CSALSLQGSEQFF.

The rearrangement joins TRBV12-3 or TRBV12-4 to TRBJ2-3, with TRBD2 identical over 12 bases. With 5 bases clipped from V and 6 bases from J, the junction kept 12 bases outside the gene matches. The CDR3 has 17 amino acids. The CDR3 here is CASSPPHLAGGWDTQYF. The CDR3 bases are TGTGCCAGCAGTCCCCCCCACCTAGCGGGGGGGTGGGATACGCAGTATTTT.

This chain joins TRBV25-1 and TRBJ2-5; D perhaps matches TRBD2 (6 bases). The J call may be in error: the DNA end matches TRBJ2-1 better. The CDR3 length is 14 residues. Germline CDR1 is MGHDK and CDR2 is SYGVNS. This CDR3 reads CASSDPQTRETQFF. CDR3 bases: TGTGCCAGCAGTGACCCCCAGACTAGGGAGACCCAGTTCTTC.

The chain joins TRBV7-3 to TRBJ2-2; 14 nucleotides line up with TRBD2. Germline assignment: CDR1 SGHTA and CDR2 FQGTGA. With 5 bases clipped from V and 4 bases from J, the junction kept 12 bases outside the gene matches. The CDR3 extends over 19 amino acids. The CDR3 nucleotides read TGTGCCAGCAGCCAAAGACTAGCGGGGGGGCGATTGGGCACCGGGGAGCTGTTTTTT. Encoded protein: CASSQRLAGGRLGTGELFF.

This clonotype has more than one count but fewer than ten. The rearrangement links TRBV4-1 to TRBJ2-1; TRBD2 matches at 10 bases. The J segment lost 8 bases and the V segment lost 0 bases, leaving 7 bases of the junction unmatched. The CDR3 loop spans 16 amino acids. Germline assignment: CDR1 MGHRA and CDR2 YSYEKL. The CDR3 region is CASSQDGLAGDYEQFF. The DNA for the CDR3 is TGCGCCAGCAGCCAAGATGGCCTAGCGGGAGACTATGAGCAGTTCTTC.

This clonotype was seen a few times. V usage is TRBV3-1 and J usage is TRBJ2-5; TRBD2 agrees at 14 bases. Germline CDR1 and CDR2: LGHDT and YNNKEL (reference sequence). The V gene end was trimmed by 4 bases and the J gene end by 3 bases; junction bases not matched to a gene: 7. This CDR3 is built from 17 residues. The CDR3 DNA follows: TGTGCCAGCAGCCTGCCCGTGGGACTAGCGGGAGAAGAGACCCAGTACTTC. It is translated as CASSLPVGLAGEETQYF.

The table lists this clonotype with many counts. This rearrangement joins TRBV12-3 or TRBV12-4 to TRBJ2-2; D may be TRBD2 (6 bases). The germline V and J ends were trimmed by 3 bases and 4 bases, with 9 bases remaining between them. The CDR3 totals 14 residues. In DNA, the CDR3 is TGTGCCAGCAGTTTTCTAGCGTTCACCGGGGAGCTGTTTTTT. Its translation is CASSFLAFTGELFF.

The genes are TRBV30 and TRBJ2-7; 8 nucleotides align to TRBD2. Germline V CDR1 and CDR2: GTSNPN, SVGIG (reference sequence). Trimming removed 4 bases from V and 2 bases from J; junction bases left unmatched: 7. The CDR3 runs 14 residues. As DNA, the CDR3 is TGTGCCTGGATTATAGCGGGACCCACCTACGAGCAGTACTTC. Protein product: CAWIIAGPTYEQYF.

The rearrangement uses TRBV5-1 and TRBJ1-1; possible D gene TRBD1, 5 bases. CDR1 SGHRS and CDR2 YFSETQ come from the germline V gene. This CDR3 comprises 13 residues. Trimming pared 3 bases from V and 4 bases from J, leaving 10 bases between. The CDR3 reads CASSYGGSTEAFF. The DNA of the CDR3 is TGCGCCAGCAGCTATGGGGGGAGCACTGAAGCTTTCTTT. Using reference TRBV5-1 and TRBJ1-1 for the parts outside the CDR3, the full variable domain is KAGVTQTPRYLIKTRGQQVTLSCSPISGHRSVSWYQQTPGQGLQFLFEYFSETQRNKGNFPGRFSGRQFSNSRSEMNVSTLELGDSALYLCASSYGGSTEAFFGQGTRLTVV.

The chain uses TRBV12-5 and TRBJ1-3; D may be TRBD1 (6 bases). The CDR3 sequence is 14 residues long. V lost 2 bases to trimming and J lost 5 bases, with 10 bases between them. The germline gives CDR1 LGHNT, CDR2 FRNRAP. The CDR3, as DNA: TGTGCTAGTGGTTTGTCGGGGGCTAGAAACACCATATATTTT. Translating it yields CASGLSGARNTIYF.

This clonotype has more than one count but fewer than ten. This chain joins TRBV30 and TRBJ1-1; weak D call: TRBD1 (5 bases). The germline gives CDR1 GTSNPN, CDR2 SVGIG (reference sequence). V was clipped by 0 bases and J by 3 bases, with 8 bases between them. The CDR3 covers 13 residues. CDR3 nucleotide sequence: TGTGCCTGGAGTGTTTGGGGCCACACTGAAGCTTTCTTT. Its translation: CAWSVWGHTEAFF.

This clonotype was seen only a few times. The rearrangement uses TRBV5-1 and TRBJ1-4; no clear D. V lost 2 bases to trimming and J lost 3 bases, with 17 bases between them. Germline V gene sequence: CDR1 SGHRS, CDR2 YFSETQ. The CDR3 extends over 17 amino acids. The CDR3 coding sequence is TGCGCCAGCAGCTTTCACCAGGACCCGCAAGCTAATGAAAAACTGTTTTTT. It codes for CASSFHQDPQANEKLFF.

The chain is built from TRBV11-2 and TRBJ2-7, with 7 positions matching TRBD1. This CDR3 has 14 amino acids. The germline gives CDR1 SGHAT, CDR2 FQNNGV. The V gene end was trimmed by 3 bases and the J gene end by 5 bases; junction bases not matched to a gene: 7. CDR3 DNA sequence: TGTGCCAGCAGCTTCTTTAGAGGGACAGACGAGCAGTACTTC. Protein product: CASSFFRGTDEQYF.